This is a list of T cell receptor beta chains from one sample in a study of blood T cells in healthy people across ages. One entry per CDR3 protein, called by TCRdb with MiXCR from the 5' RACE reads. This repertoire shows around 870,000 distinct CDR3 sequences, more than 25% found once; its top ten account for roughly 17%. Source material: blood. These receptors were obtained from a woman of 80 years or more in good health. CDR3s include the opening cysteine and the closing phenylalanine or tryptophan. Fields, in order: D gene, J gene, clone size, V gene, CDR3 DNA, CDR3 protein. The D gene is left open where the match is weak. A row's size may be missing; if present it is once, few, many or a size class.

>TRBD1|TRBJ1-5|few|TRBV5-6
TGTGCCAGCAGCTTTAGGGGGCAAGGACAGCCCCAGCATTTT
CASSFRGQGQPQHF
>TRBD2|TRBJ2-5|few|TRBV5-1
TGCGCCAGCAGCTTGGCCGCGGGGGTCCATGAGCAGTACTTC
CASSLAAGVHEQYF
>.|TRBJ2-3|many|TRBV12-3/TRBV12-4
TGTGCCAGCAGTGGGGGTCACACAGATACGCAGTATTTT
CASSGGHTDTQYF
>.|TRBJ1-2|.|TRBV19
TGTGCCAGTTCATCATGGTGGCGGGGGAATATCAACTATGGCTACACCTTC
CASSSWWRGNINYGYTF
>.|TRBJ1-2|.|TRBV7-2
TGTGCCAGCAGCTTAGAGGGGGGGTTGGACTATGGCTACACCTTC
CASSLEGGLDYGYTF
>TRBD1|TRBJ1-1|.|TRBV4-1
TGCGCCAGCAGTCATAGGGGGCTGGGCACTGAAGCTTTCTTT
CASSHRGLGTEAFF
>.|TRBJ1-6|few|TRBV4-3
TGCGCCAGCAGCCAAGATCGGAGTTCCCTTCATCCACCCCTCCACTTT
CASSQDRSSLHPPLHF
>.|TRBJ2-6|few|TRBV6-5
TGTGCCAGCAGTTACGGGGGCGACGCTGGGGCCAACGTCCTGACTTTC
CASSYGGDAGANVLTF
>.|TRBJ1-3|.|TRBV7-2
TGTGCCAGCCTGGGGGAGGCCAGCTCTGGAAACACCATATATTTT
CASLGEASSGNTIYF
>.|TRBJ2-5|few|TRBV5-4
TGTGCCAGCAGCCTCGCGGGGGCCCCCTACAATGAGCAGTACTTC
CASSLAGAPYNEQYF
>.|TRBJ2-1|.|TRBV7-6
TGTGCCAGCAGCTTATGGAAAGGGACCAATGAGCAGTTCTTC
CASSLWKGTNEQFF
>TRBD1|TRBJ2-1|many|TRBV10-3
TGTGCCATCAGTGAGACTGAGGGGGCCAAGAATTCCTACAATGAGCAGTTCTTC
CAISETEGAKNSYNEQFF
>.|TRBJ1-2|few|TRBV3-1
TGTGCCAGCAGCCAACACTTATCCTATGGCTACACCTTC
CASSQHLSYGYTF
>.|TRBJ1-1|many|TRBV6-2/TRBV6-3
TGTGCCAGTTGGACAGACATTTTGAACACTGAAGCTTTCTTT
CASWTDILNTEAFF
>.|TRBJ1-5|many|TRBV12-3/TRBV12-4
TGTGCCAGCAGTTTAGCAGACTCGGGGCAGCCCCAGCATTTT
CASSLADSGQPQHF
>TRBD1|TRBJ1-2|many|TRBV7-2
TGTGCCAGCAGCTCCGGGACAGTTTATGGCTACACCTTC
CASSSGTVYGYTF
>.|TRBJ2-5|many|TRBV7-2
TGTGCCAGCAGCTCCACTAGGGCGACCCAGTACTTC
CASSSTRATQYF
>TRBD2|TRBJ2-7|many|TRBV7-8
TGTGCCAGCAGCGCACAACTAGCGGGGAGCTCCTACGAGCAGTACTTC
CASSAQLAGSSYEQYF
>TRBD1|TRBJ2-6|once|TRBV4-2
TGTGCCAGCAGCCAAGTGAGGGACAGGGGGACTGGGGCCAACGTCCTGACTTTC
CASSQVRDRGTGANVLTF
>.|TRBJ2-5|many|TRBV7-2
TGTGCCAGCAGCTTGAACTGGGGCGGGACCCAGTACTTC
CASSLNWGGTQYF
>.|TRBJ2-1|many|TRBV30
TGTGCCTGGAGTGTATCAGGGACACGGACTGAGCAGTTCTTC
CAWSVSGTRTEQFF
>.|TRBJ2-2|.|TRBV7-2
TGTGCCAGCAGCTTGGGGACTCACACCGGGGAGCTGTTTTTT
CASSLGTHTGELFF
>.|TRBJ1-6|.|TRBV30
TGTGCCTGGGAATTGGGGAATTCACCCCTCCACTTT
CAWELGNSPLHF
>.|TRBJ2-7|few|TRBV5-1
TGCGCCAGCAGCCCCCTTAACACAGCCTACGAGCAGTACTTC
CASSPLNTAYEQYF
>TRBD2|TRBJ2-7|few|TRBV12-3/TRBV12-4
TGTGCCAGCAGGCCTACTAGCGGCTACGAGCAGTACTTC
CASRPTSGYEQYF
>TRBD1|TRBJ2-7|many|TRBV7-9
TGTGCCAGCAGCTCTGGGACAGGGGTCGAGCAGTACTTC
CASSSGTGVEQYF
>TRBD2|TRBJ2-3|many|TRBV7-2
TGTGCCAGCAGCCCCGGGGGCGGGGGGTACACAGATACGCAGTATTTT
CASSPGGGGYTDTQYF
>.|TRBJ1-1|.|TRBV24-1
TGTGCCACCAGTGATACGAGAGGAGGGGACACTGAAGCTTTCTTT
CATSDTRGGDTEAFF
>.|TRBJ2-3|.|TRBV6-1
TGTGCCAGCAGACTAGTACGGGGCACAGATACGCAGTATTTT
CASRLVRGTDTQYF
>.|TRBJ1-5|many|TRBV7-2
TGTGCCAGCAGCCCCCGACACAATCAGCCCCAGCATTTT
CASSPRHNQPQHF
>TRBD2|TRBJ2-1|many|TRBV20-1
TGCAGTGCTAGGTCGGCTAGCGGGGGATACAATGAGCAGTTCTTC
CSARSASGGYNEQFF
>.|TRBJ1-5|.|TRBV18
TGTGCCAGCTCACCACCGGGGGGGCGAGCGTCACCCCAGCATTTT
CASSPPGGRASPQHF
>.|TRBJ1-2|many|TRBV20-1
TGCAGTGCCCTAGGCGGGGGTTATGGCTACACCTTC
CSALGGGYGYTF
>.|TRBJ1-5|.|TRBV20-1
TGCAGTGCTAGAGATGTCAGGAGCAATCAGCCCCAGCATTTT
CSARDVRSNQPQHF
>.|TRBJ2-1|.|TRBV20-1
TGCAGTGCCGATCCGGTCTCCTACAATGAGCAGTTCTTC
CSADPVSYNEQFF
>.|TRBJ1-6|many|TRBV27
TGTGCCAGCAGTTTAGCAGGGGATACTTTCTCACCCCTCCACTTT
CASSLAGDTFSPLHF
>TRBD1|TRBJ2-7|.|TRBV5-1
TGCGCCAGCAGCTATGGACAGGGGGTCGAGCAGTACTTC
CASSYGQGVEQYF
>TRBD1|TRBJ1-1|.|TRBV28
TGTGCCAGCAGAGGACAGGGCAGGAGTATTGAAGCTTTCTTT
CASRGQGRSIEAFF
>.|TRBJ2-7|.|TRBV6-1
TGCGCCAGCAGCGTAAGTTATGGCTCCTACAATGAGCAGTACTTC
CASSVSYGSYNEQYF
>.|TRBJ1-4|.|TRBV5-8
TGTGCCAGCAGCCCTGGGAACCCGCGGTCTAATGAAAAACTGTTTTTT
CASSPGNPRSNEKLFF
>.|TRBJ2-3|many|TRBV9
TGTGCCAGCAGCGTAGGGTCTGGTACGAACCCCACAGATACGCAGTATTTT
CASSVGSGTNPTDTQYF
>TRBD1|TRBJ1-2|many|TRBV3-1
TGTGCCACCGCCAAGGGACAGCCTGGCGGCTACACCTTC
CATAKGQPGGYTF
>.|TRBJ2-1|.|TRBV7-9
TGTGCCAGCAGCCCCTCGCTTGAGCAGTTCTTC
CASSPSLEQFF
>.|TRBJ2-7|many|TRBV6-1
TGTGCCAGCAGTGCCCAGGGCACTACCTACGAGCAGTACTTC
CASSAQGTTYEQYF
>TRBD1|TRBJ2-2|.|TRBV5-1
TGCGCCAGCAGCTTGGGCAGGGGGCAGGACTACACCGGGGAGCTGTTTTTT
CASSLGRGQDYTGELFF
>.|TRBJ2-7|many|TRBV7-9
TGTGCCAGCAGCTTAGTTTCAGGCTACGAGCAGTACTTC
CASSLVSGYEQYF
>.|TRBJ2-1|many|TRBV6-5
TGTGCCAGCAGACAACGAGATAGCGGATACAATGAGCAGTTCTTC
CASRQRDSGYNEQFF
>TRBD2|TRBJ2-1|many|TRBV6-5
TGTGCCAGCAGTTTTCAAGCGGGGGCGACCTACAATGAGCAGTTCTTC
CASSFQAGATYNEQFF
>.|TRBJ2-7|many|TRBV6-1
TGTGCCAGCAGATCACAGAACTACGAGCAGTACTTC
CASRSQNYEQYF
>.|TRBJ1-3|few|TRBV6-6
TGTGCCAGCAGCAGCAGGGCTGGAAACACCATATATTTT
CASSSRAGNTIYF
>TRBD2|TRBJ2-1|.|TRBV7-2
TGTGCCAGCAGCTGGCCGGGACTAGCGGGAGAGGTTGAGCAGTTCTTC
CASSWPGLAGEVEQFF
>.|TRBJ1-2|.|TRBV20-1
TGCAGTGTTAGGAAGCAGGGTTCCTATGGCTACACCTTC
CSVRKQGSYGYTF